This TCR beta chain was retrieved from a study of T cell responses to AZD1222 COVID-19 vaccine. Produced via immunoSEQ multiplex PCR; TCRdb's table is partial and in-frame only. The sample consists of fewer than 150,000 clones, about nine tenths of them appearing once. Study findings and constraints: Every sample of the repertoires postdated the peak T cell response.

To note about this clone: As yet, its antigen is unknown.

Germline-derived CDR1 and CDR2 are MGHDK and SYGVNS. With 6 bases clipped from V and 8 bases from J, the junction kept 9 bases outside the gene matches. The CDR3 has 14 residues. This receptor was obtained from an adult who received the AZD1222 COVID-19 vaccine. Here the sequenced sample was peripheral blood, taken 28 days after the second AZD1222 dose. J is TRBJ1-2 and V is TRBV25-1; 10 positions match TRBD1. The CDR3 sequence is CASSDQGTGAGYTF. In DNA, the CDR3 is TGTGCCAGCAGCGACCAGGGGACAGGGGCCGGCTACACCTTC.